This TCR beta chain was identified during a study of control samples from healthy donors and cancer patients. Some clones are missing from TCRdb's copy, which holds only in-frame ones; the method was immunoSEQ multiplex PCR. The sample lists approximately 60,000 clones; approximately 90% were seen once. Trimming took 9 bases from V and 7 from J, leaving 15 bases between them. The CDR3 totals 13 residues. Germline CDR1 and CDR2: LNHDA and SQIVND (reference sequence). The TCR was taken from a man in his thirties or forties with colorectal cancer. Sequences were obtained from PBMCs. The V and J genes are TRBV19 and TRBJ2-2; D is possibly TRBD1 (6 bases). The chain's CDR3 is CASRGRGSGELFF. For the CDR3, the DNA is TGTGCCAGCCGAGGAAGGGGGAGCGGGGAGCTGTTTTTT.